This T cell receptor (beta chain) was identified during a study of cytomegalovirus exposure and HLA in healthy donors. Study-wide context: Earlier, 100 million to 120 million unique TCR beta sequences were recovered from around 180 million T cells by an analysis. Study observations and caveats: Other equally common chains were less clonally expanded than HLA-associated TCR beta chains, a later analysis showed. Later genetic work tied a missense DCLRE1C variant to beta-chain V and J trimming.

The PCR ran on 60 Vbeta and 13 Jbeta primers. Sequenced by immunoSEQ multiplex PCR; TCRdb stores in-frame clones only, minus some. The profile shows over 150,000 clones, about four fifths of them singletons. Comment on this clone: Its target is unknown.

The V gene end was trimmed by 8 bases and the J gene end by 6 bases; junction bases not matched to a gene: 6. The CDR3 is 13 residues long. In germline, CDR1 is MNHNS, CDR2 SASEGT. The receptor comes from a man younger than 40 in good health and CMV-seronegative. V usage is TRBV6-1 and J usage is TRBJ1-4; 7 bases line up with TRBD1. The specimen sequenced was PBMCs. CDR3 DNA sequence: TGTGCCAGCTACAGGGGACACGATGAAAAACTGTTTTTT. Its translation is CASYRGHDEKLFF.